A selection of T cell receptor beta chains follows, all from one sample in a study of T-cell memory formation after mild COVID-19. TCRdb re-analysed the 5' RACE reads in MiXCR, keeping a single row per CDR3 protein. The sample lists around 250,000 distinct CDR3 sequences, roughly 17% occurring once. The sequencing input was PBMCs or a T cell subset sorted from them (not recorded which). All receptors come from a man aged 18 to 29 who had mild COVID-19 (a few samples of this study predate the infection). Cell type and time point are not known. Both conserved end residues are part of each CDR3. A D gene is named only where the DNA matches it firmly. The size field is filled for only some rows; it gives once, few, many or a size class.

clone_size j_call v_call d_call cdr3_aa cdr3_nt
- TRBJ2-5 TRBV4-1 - CASSQDGLGLRETQYF TGCGCCAGCAGCCAAGATGGGCTAGGACTGCGGGAGACCCAGTACTTC
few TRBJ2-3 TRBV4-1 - CASSQVQRVGTDTQYF TGCGCCAGCAGCCAAGTTCAAAGGGTCGGCACAGATACGCAGTATTTT
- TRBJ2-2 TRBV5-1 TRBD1 CASSLWTGNTGELFF TGCGCCAGCAGCCTATGGACAGGGAACACCGGGGAGCTGTTTTTT
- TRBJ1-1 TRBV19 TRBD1 CASSTGTGSLNTEAFF TGTGCCAGTAGTACGGGGACAGGCTCCCTGAACACTGAAGCTTTCTTT
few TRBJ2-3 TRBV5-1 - CASSSLPSTDTQYF TGCGCCAGCAGCTCCCTGCCTAGCACAGATACGCAGTATTTT
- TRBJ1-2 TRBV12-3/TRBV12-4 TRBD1 CASSSHGQGPRLAYGYTF TGTGCCAGCAGTTCCCATGGACAGGGGCCCCGTTTAGCCTATGGCTACACCTTC
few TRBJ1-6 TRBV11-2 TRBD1 CASSTIQGAIKNSPLHF TGTGCCAGCAGCACGATACAGGGGGCCATCAAGAATTCACCCCTCCACTTT
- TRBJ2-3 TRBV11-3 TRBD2 CASSAGGGDTQYF TGTGCCAGCAGCGCGGGGGGGGGAGATACGCAGTATTTT
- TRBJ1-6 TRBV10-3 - CAISERRGPDSPLHF TGTGCCATCAGTGAGCGCCGGGGGCCCGATTCACCCCTCCACTTT
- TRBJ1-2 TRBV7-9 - CASSSGVGYGYTF TGTGCCAGCAGCTCAGGGGTCGGCTATGGCTACACCTTC
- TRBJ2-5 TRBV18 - CASSPPVVYGEETQYF TGTGCCAGCTCACCACCGGTCGTTTACGGTGAGGAGACCCAGTACTTC
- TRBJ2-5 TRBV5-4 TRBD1 CASSLVGQGEETQYF TGTGCCAGCAGCTTGGTGGGACAGGGAGAAGAGACCCAGTACTTC
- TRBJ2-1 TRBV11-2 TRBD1 CASRTTTNRGQRYNEQFF TGTGCCAGCAGAACCACCACTAACAGGGGGCAAAGATACAATGAGCAGTTCTTC
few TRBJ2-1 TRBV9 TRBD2 CASSPRSGSRNEQFF TGTGCCAGCAGCCCTCGGAGCGGGAGCCGCAATGAGCAGTTCTTC
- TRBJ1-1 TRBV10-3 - CAISDATNTEAFF TGTGCCATCAGTGATGCGACAAACACTGAAGCTTTCTTT
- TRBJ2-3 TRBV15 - CATSGEQGKDTQYF TGTGCCACCTCGGGGGAACAGGGGAAAGATACGCAGTATTTT
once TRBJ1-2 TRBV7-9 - CATPTSYGYTF TGTGCCACCCCAACCTCTTATGGCTACACCTTC
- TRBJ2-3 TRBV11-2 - CASSLYPRDTDTQYF TGTGCCAGCAGCTTATACCCCCGGGACACAGATACGCAGTATTTT
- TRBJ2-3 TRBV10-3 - CAISERSFTDTQYF TGTGCCATCAGTGAGCGGTCTTTCACAGATACGCAGTATTTT
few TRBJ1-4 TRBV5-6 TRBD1 CASSSQGIGEKLFF TGTGCCAGCAGCTCACAGGGGATCGGTGAAAAACTGTTTTTT
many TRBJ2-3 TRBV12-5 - CASGPGTANLGTQYF TGTGCTAGTGGTCCCGGGACTGCCAACCTCGGTACGCAGTATTTT
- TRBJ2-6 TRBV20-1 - CSAEVAGANVLTF TGCAGTGCAGAGGTCGCTGGGGCCAACGTCCTGACTTTC
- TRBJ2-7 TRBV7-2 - CASSFYLYEQYF TGTGCCAGCAGCTTCTACCTCTACGAGCAGTACTTC